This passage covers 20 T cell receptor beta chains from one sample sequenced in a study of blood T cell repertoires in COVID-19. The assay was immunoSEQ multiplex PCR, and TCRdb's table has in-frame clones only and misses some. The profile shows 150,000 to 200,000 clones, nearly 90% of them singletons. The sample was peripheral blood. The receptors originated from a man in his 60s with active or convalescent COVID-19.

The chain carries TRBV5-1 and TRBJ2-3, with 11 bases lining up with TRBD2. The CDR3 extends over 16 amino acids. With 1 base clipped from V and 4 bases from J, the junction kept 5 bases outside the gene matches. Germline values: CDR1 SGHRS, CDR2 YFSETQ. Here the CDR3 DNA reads TGCGCCAGCAGCTTGTGGCTAGCGGGGGGATCAGATACGCAGTATTTT. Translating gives CASSLWLAGGSDTQYF.

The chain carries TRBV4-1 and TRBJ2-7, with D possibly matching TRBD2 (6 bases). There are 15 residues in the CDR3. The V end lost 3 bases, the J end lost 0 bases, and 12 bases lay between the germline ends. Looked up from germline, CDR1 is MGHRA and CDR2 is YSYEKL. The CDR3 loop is CASSHGGGGSYEQYF. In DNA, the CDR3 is TGCGCCAGCAGCCACGGGGGTGGGGGCTCCTACGAGCAGTACTTC.

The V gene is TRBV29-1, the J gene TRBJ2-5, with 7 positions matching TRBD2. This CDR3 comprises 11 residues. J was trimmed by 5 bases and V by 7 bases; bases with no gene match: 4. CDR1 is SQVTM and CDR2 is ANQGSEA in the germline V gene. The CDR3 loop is CSAASGETQYF. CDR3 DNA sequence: TGCAGCGCCGCTAGCGGTGAGACCCAGTACTTC.

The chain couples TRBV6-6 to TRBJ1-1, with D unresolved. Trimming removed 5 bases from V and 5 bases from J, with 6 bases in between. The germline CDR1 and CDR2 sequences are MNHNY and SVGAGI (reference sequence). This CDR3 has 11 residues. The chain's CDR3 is CASSRGTEAFF. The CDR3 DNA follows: TGTGCCAGCAGTAGAGGGACTGAAGCTTTCTTT.

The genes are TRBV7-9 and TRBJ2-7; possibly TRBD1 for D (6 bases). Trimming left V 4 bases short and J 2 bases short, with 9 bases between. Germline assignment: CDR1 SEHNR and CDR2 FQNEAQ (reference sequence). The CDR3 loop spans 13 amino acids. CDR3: CASSYQGTYEQYF. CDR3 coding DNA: TGTGCCAGCAGCTATCAGGGGACCTACGAGCAGTACTTC.

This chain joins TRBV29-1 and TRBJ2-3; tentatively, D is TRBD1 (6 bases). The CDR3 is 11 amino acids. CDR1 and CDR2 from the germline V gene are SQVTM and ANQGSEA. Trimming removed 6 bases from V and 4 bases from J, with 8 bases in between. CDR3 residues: CSVDSSDTQYF. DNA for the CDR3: TGCAGCGTGGACAGTTCAGATACGCAGTATTTT.

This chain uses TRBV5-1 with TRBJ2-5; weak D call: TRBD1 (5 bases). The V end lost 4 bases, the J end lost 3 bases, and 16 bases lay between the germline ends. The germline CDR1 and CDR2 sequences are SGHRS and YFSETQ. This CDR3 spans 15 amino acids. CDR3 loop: CASSPGLRAEETQYF. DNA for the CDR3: TGCGCCAGCAGCCCGGGCCTCAGGGCAGAAGAGACCCAGTACTTC.

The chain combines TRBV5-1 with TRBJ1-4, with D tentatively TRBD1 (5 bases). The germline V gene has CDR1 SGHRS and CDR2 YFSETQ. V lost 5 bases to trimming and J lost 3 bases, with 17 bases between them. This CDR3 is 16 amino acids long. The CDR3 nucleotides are TGCGCCAGCAGTCCAGGGTTGGGGTTGGCTAATGAAAAACTGTTTTTT. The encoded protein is CASSPGLGLANEKLFF.

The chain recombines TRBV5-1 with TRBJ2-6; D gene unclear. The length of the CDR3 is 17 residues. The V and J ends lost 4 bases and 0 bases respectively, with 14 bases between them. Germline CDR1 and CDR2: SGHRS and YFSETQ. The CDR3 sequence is CASSTSSPSSGANVLTF. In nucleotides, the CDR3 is TGCGCCAGCAGCACGAGTAGCCCAAGCTCTGGGGCCAACGTCCTGACTTTC.

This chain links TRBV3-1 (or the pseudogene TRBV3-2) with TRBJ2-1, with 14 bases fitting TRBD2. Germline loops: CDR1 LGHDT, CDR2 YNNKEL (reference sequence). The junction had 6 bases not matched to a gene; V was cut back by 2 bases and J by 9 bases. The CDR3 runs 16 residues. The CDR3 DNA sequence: TGTGCCAGCAGCCAAAAAGGGACTAGCGGGGGCCCTGAGCAGTTCTTC. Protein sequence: CASSQKGTSGGPEQFF.

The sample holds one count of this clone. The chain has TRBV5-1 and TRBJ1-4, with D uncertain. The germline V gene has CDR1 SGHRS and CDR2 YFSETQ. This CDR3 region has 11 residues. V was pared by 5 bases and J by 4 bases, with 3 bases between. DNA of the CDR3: TGCGCCAGCAGTTATAATGAAAAACTGTTTTTT. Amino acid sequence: CASSYNEKLFF.

The CDR3 reads CASSIYGQLTDTQYF. The CDR3 nucleotides are TGTGCCAGTAGTATTTACGGACAGCTCACAGATACGCAGTATTTT. The V call is TRBV19, the J call TRBJ2-3; a weak D match, TRBD1 (6 bases). V shed 3 bases and J shed 2 bases, with 12 bases lying between them. CDR1 is LNHDA and CDR2 is SQIVND in the germline V gene (reference sequence). This CDR3 spans 15 amino acids.

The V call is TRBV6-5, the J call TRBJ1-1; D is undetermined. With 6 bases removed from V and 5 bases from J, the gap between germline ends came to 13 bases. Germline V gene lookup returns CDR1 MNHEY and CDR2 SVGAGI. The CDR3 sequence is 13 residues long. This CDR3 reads CASRDVGGTEAFF. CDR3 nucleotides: TGTGCCAGCAGAGACGTCGGCGGGACTGAAGCTTTCTTT.

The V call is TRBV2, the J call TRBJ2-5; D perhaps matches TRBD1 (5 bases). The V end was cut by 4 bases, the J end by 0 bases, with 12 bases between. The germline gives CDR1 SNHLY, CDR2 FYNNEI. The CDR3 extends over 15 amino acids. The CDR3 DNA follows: TGTGCCAGCAGTGTCGACAGAGAGTACCAAGAGACCCAGTACTTC. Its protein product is CASSVDREYQETQYF. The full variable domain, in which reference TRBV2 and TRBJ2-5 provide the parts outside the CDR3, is EPEVTQTPSHQVTQMGQEVILRCVPISNHLYFYWYRQILGQKVEFLVSFYNNEISEKSEIFDDQFSVERPDGSNFTLKIRSTKLEDSAMYFCASSVDREYQETQYFGPGTRLLVL.

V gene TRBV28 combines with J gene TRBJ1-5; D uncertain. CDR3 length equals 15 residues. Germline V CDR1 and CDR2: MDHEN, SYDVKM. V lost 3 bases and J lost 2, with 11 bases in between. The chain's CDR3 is CASSFNRGGNQPQHF. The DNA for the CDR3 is TGTGCCAGCAGTTTTAATCGGGGAGGCAATCAGCCCCAGCATTTT.

CDR3 residues: CASSPFLRLSGGYTF. Written as DNA, the CDR3 is TGTGCCAGCAGCCCCTTCCTCAGGCTAAGTGGGGGCTACACCTTC. The rearrangement joins TRBV11-2 to TRBJ1-2; D is unresolved. The CDR3 spans 15 residues. Trimming cost V 5 bases and J 8 bases, with 21 bases left between them. Germline V gene data show CDR1 as SGHAT and CDR2 as FQNNGV.

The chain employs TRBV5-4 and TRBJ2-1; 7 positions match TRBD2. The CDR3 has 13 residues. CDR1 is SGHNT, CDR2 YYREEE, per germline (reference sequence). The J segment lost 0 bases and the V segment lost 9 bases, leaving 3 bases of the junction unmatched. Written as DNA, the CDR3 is TGTGCCACCGCGGGGGACTCCTACAATGAGCAGTTCTTC. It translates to CATAGDSYNEQFF.

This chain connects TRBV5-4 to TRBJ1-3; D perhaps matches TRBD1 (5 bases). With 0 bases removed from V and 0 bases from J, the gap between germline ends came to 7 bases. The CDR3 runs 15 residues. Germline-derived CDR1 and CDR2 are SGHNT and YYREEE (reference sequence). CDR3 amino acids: CASSLDQGSGNTIYF. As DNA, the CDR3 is TGTGCCAGCAGCTTGGACCAGGGCTCTGGAAACACCATATATTTT.

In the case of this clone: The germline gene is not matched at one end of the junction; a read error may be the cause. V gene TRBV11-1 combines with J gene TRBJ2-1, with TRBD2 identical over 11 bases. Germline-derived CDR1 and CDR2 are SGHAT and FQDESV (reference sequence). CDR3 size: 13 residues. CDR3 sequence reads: CASSPGLAGFVVF. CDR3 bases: TGTGCCAGCAGCCCCGGACTAGCGGGTTTCGTGGTCTTC.

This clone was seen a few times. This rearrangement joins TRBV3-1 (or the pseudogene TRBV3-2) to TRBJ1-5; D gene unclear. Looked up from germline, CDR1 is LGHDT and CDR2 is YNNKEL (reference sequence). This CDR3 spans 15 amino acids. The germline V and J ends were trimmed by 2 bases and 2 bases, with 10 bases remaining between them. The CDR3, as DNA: TGTGCCAGCAGCCAAACCCCTGGCCGCAATCAGCCCCAGCATTTT. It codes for CASSQTPGRNQPQHF.